Presented here are 29 T cell receptor beta chains from one specimen sequenced in a study of tumor and adjacent non-tumor tissue in lung cancer. The template was RNA from unsorted bulk tissue. TCRbeta libraries were built with three rounds of nested PCR, modified from ARM-PCR. TCRdb reprocessed the multiplex PCR reads with MiXCR, giving one entry per CDR3 protein. The repertoire has tens of thousands of distinct CDR3 sequences, 67% of them found once; the top ten carry around 20%. The sequenced sample was lung tumor tissue. The source is a man between 60 and 75 years old with non-small cell lung cancer.

Worth noting for this clonotype: The junction shows a germline mismatch at one end, possibly a read error. The rearrangement links TRBV18 to TRBJ1-1, with D perhaps TRBD1 (5 bases). The V gene's germline CDR1 is KGHSH and CDR2 LQKENI. CDR3 length: 14 residues. As DNA, the CDR3 is TGTGTCAGCTCAACCGGAGAGGGGCTAAATGAAGCTTTCTTT. Translated: CVSSTGEGLNEAFF.

The rearrangement uses TRBV25-1 and TRBJ2-1; D is undetermined. Germline V CDR1 and CDR2: MGHDK, SYGVNS. This CDR3 has 12 amino acids. Trimming pared 3 bases from V and 7 bases from J, leaving 7 bases between. The CDR3 coding sequence is TGTGCCAGCAGTGATATTGGGAATGAGCAGTTCTTC. Translating it yields CASSDIGNEQFF.

This clonotype was detected only a few times. The chain recombines TRBV29-1 with TRBJ2-5, with D unresolved. The CDR3 length is 12 residues. V gave up 4 bases and J gave up 13 bases, with 19 bases separating them. CDR1 is SQVTM and CDR2 is ANQGSEA in the germline V gene. The CDR3 sequence: CSVALSSETRYF. As DNA, the CDR3 is TGCAGCGTTGCCCTGTCTTCGGAGACCAGGTACTTC. The full variable domain, its missing parts supplied by reference TRBV29-1 and TRBJ2-5, is SAVISQKPSRDICQRGTSLTIQCQVDSQVTMMFWYRQQPGQSLTLIATANQGSEATYESGFVIDKFPISRPNLTFSTLTVSNMSPEDSSIYLCSVALSSETRYFGPGTRLLVL.

The chain combines TRBV12-3 or TRBV12-4 with TRBJ1-5; no clear D. The CDR3 has 16 residues. The germline V and J ends were trimmed by 3 bases and 2 bases, with 14 bases remaining between them. The CDR3: CASSFTRPAGNQPQHF. The CDR3 DNA reads as TGTGCCAGCAGTTTTACTCGACCAGCTGGCAATCAGCCCCAGCATTTT.

This sequence joins TRBV5-4 and TRBJ2-3; D is perhaps TRBD1 or TRBD2 (5 bases each). CDR3 length equals 14 residues. Germline CDR1 is SGHNT and CDR2 is YYREEE (reference sequence). V gave up 3 bases and J gave up 1 base, with 9 bases separating them. The CDR3 is CASSSWDRTDTQYF. CDR3 bases: TGTGCCAGCAGCTCCTGGGACCGCACAGATACGCAGTATTTT.

This clonotype was recorded a few times. It may be a read error: a sequence one base away is much more abundant. The chain has TRBV29-1 and TRBJ1-2; unclear D gene. The V gene's germline CDR1 is SQVTM and CDR2 ANQGSEA. V lost 7 bases and J lost 4, with 16 bases in between. The CDR3 consists of 13 residues. Here the CDR3 DNA reads TGCAGCGCTCTCCAGACGGGAGCCTATGGCTACACCTTC. Translating it yields CSALQTGAYGYTF.

This clonotype was seen at least ten times. V and J are TRBV7-8 and TRBJ2-2; 10 bases map to TRBD1. Germline CDR1 is SGHVS and CDR2 is FQNEAQ. J gave up 1 base and V 2 bases, and 4 bases lay outside the gene matches. The CDR3 covers 17 residues. CDR3 region: CASSLTDRGLNTGELFF. CDR3 nucleotide sequence: TGTGCCAGCAGCTTAACTGACAGGGGGCTGAACACCGGGGAGCTGTTTTTT.

With respect to this clonotype: This may stem from a read error, because a much larger clone lies one nucleotide away. The DNA for the CDR3 is TGCAGTGCTAGAGAACCGGCGACAGAGACCCAGTACTTC. Protein product: CSAREPATETQYF. V usage is TRBV20-1 and J usage is TRBJ2-5; D remains unclear. Looked up from germline, CDR1 is DFQATT and CDR2 is SNEGSKA (reference sequence). The CDR3 is made up of 13 amino acids. The V end was cut by 0 bases, the J end by 4 bases, with 9 bases between.

This clonotype came up many times. The V call is TRBV7-8, the J call TRBJ2-2, with TRBD1 matching 9 bases. Germline V CDR1 and CDR2: SGHVS, FQNEAQ. The CDR3 runs to 15 residues. The junction had 5 bases not matched to a gene; V was cut back by 5 bases and J by 4 bases. CDR3 in DNA: TGTGCCAGCAGCCCCCGGGACAGGGTCACCGGGGAGCTGTTTTTT. Protein: CASSPRDRVTGELFF.

This clonotype was seen ten or more times. The V gene is TRBV6-6, the J gene TRBJ2-3, with D uncertain. This CDR3 is 15 amino acids long. Looked up from germline, CDR1 is MNHNY and CDR2 is SVGAGI (reference sequence). V was clipped by 6 bases and J by 3 bases, with 16 bases between them. The CDR3 region is CASRPQKTSTDTQYF. CDR3 nucleotide sequence: TGTGCCAGCAGACCTCAAAAAACCTCAACAGATACGCAGTATTTT.

In the case of this clonotype: A much more abundant neighbour one base away suggests this may be a read error. The chain has TRBV5-1 and TRBJ1-4, with no clear D. The CDR3 covers 14 residues. Germline V CDR1 and CDR2: SGHRS, YFSETQ. V was pared by 2 bases and J by 4 bases, with 9 bases between. This CDR3 reads CASSFIGDNEKLFF. In DNA form, the CDR3 reads TGCGCCAGCAGCTTTATAGGAGATAATGAAAAACTGTTTTTT.

This clonotype occurred many times. The chain uses TRBV20-1 and TRBJ2-3, with a tentative D call TRBD2 (6 bases). This CDR3 is built from 16 residues. Looked up from germline, CDR1 is DFQATT and CDR2 is SNEGSKA (reference sequence). V was shortened by 3 bases and J by 5 bases, with 21 bases between the two germline ends. The CDR3 DNA reads as TGCAGTGCTAGTGCAAATAGTTTTGGGGGAGGAGATACGCAGTATTTT. Amino acid sequence: CSASANSFGGGDTQYF.

This clonotype was detected only a few times. The V call is TRBV12-3 or TRBV12-4, the J call TRBJ1-1, with a tentative D call TRBD1 (5 bases). There are 12 residues in the CDR3. Trimming removed 7 bases from V and 3 bases from J, with 9 bases in between. The CDR3 DNA follows: TGTGCCAGCAAGGGAGGGGACACTGAAGCTTTCTTT. Translating it yields CASKGGDTEAFF.

Many counts were recorded for this clonotype. V gene TRBV12-3 or TRBV12-4 combines with J gene TRBJ2-5; a possible D gene is TRBD1 (6 bases). The CDR3 consists of 16 residues. V shed 5 bases and J shed 6 bases, with 22 bases lying between them. This CDR3 is CASSPTGTLFGKTQYF. DNA for the CDR3: TGTGCCAGCAGTCCCACCGGGACACTCTTTGGGAAGACCCAGTACTTC.

This clonotype was detected many times. This chain connects TRBV6-6 to TRBJ2-7, with 8 nucleotides matching TRBD1. The CDR3 sequence is 18 residues long. The ends lost 4 bases at V and 7 bases at J; junction bases unmatched: 21. Germline V gene sequence: CDR1 MNHNY, CDR2 SVGAGI (reference sequence). CDR3 nucleotide sequence: TGTGCCAGCAGTTTGGTAGTGGTAAGGGACAGGAACTCCTGGGAGCAGTACTTC. Protein sequence: CASSLVVVRDRNSWEQYF.

In this sample, this clonotype turned up many times. J is TRBJ2-1 and V is TRBV14, with TRBD2 identical over 13 bases. CDR1 is SGHDN and CDR2 is FVKESK in the germline V gene. Trimming took 4 bases from V and 1 from J; bases not matched to a gene: 7. The CDR3 runs to 18 residues. This CDR3 is CASSPGLAGPWSYNEQFF. CDR3 sequence (DNA): TGTGCCAGCAGCCCGGGACTAGCGGGGCCGTGGTCCTACAATGAGCAGTTCTTC.

About this clonotype: A read error is possible here, since a much larger clone lies one base away. The V gene is TRBV20-1, the J gene TRBJ2-1, with D perhaps TRBD2 (6 bases). The CDR3 has 14 amino acids. In germline, CDR1 is DFQATT, CDR2 SNEGSKA (reference sequence). V was cut by 2 bases and J by 3 bases, with 11 bases left in between. CDR3 residues: CSARMRGLYNEQFF. The CDR3 DNA sequence: TGCAGTGCTAGAATGCGGGGACTCTACAATGAGCAGTTCTTC.

Turning to this clonotype: At one of its ends the junction is not consistent with the germline gene, which may arise from a read error. The chain employs TRBV11-1 and TRBJ2-5; maybe TRBD2 (6 bases). The CDR3 is 15 residues long. CDR1 is SGHAT, CDR2 FQDESV, per germline (reference sequence). This CDR3 is CASSFTIWSGETQYF. Written as DNA, the CDR3 is TGTGCCAGCAGCTTCACGATATGGTCGGGGGAGACACAGTACTTC.

As to this clonotype: A read error may account for a junction end that differs from germline. This sequence joins TRBV28 and TRBJ2-5, with 7 bases fitting TRBD2. Germline-derived CDR1 and CDR2 are MDHEN and SYDVKM. The CDR3 contains 14 residues. CDR3 coding DNA: TGTGCCAGCAGTTTGTCTAGCGGTTTGGAGACCCACTACTTC. Translation: CASSLSSGLETHYF. The complete variable domain, with remaining parts taken from reference TRBV28 and TRBJ2-5, reads DVKVTQSSRYLVKRTGEKVFLECVQDMDHENMFWYRQDPGLGLRLIYFSYDVKMKEKGDIPEGYSVSREKKERFSLILESASTNQTSMYLCASSLSSGLETHYFGPGTRLLVL.

The chain couples TRBV29-1 to TRBJ1-5, with TRBD1 as a possible D gene (6 bases). Germline-derived CDR1 and CDR2 are SQVTM and ANQGSEA. The V end lost 4 bases, the J end lost 5 bases, and 18 bases lay between the germline ends. The CDR3 covers 15 residues. The CDR3 nucleotides are TGCAGCGTTGTCCCCCCCAGAGAGGGGGATCAGCCCCAGCATTTT. Protein product: CSVVPPREGDQPQHF. Variable domain in full (rest from reference TRBV29-1 and TRBJ1-5): SAVISQKPSRDICQRGTSLTIQCQVDSQVTMMFWYRQQPGQSLTLIATANQGSEATYESGFVIDKFPISRPNLTFSTLTVSNMSPEDSSIYLCSVVPPREGDQPQHFGDGTRLSIL.

In the case of this clonotype: Mismatch with germline at one junction end may stem from a read error. The chain joins TRBV4-3 to TRBJ1-5; D might be TRBD1 (6 bases). CDR1 is LGHNA and CDR2 is YSLEER in the germline V gene. This CDR3 contains 14 residues. CDR3 loop: CASSQERTDQRQHF. As DNA, the CDR3 is TGCGCCAGCAGCCAAGAGAGGACAGATCAGCGCCAGCATTTT.

Details on this clonotype: The junction departs from germline at one end; a sequencing error may be responsible. The chain is built from TRBV5-6 and TRBJ2-3, with D perhaps matching TRBD1 or TRBD2 (5 bases each). The CDR3 totals 14 residues. Germline-derived CDR1 and CDR2 are SGHDT and YYEEEE. The CDR3 nucleotides read TGTGCCACCAGCTTGGGGGTAGAGGTATATACGCAGTATTTT. Translating it yields CATSLGVEVYTQYF.

This clonotype occurred once. The rearrangement links TRBV6-5 to TRBJ1-6; the D gene is possibly TRBD1 (5 bases). Germline values: CDR1 MNHEY, CDR2 SVGAGI. The CDR3 totals 16 residues. With 0 bases removed from V and 9 bases from J, the gap between germline ends came to 15 bases. The CDR3 DNA sequence: TGTGCCAGCAGTTACTCGGGGCAGGGAGGTCTTTCACCCCTCCACTTT. Translation: CASSYSGQGGLSPLHF.

Comments on this clonotype: This may come from a read error, since a much larger clone is one base off. The chain has TRBV6-1 and TRBJ2-4; 7 bases are shared with TRBD2. The CDR3 has 18 residues. With V trimmed by 1 base and J by 0 bases, 9 bases remained unmatched. Germline CDR1 is MNHNS and CDR2 is SASEGT. The CDR3 region is CASSEDRGVEVAKNIQYF. As DNA, the CDR3 is TGTGCCAGCAGTGAAGACCGGGGGGTGGAGGTAGCCAAAAACATTCAGTACTTC.

A note on this clonotype: The germline gene is not matched at one end of the junction; a read error may be the cause. This chain uses TRBV6-2 or TRBV6-3 with TRBJ2-2; D is unresolved. The CDR3 contains 12 residues. Germline CDR1 reads MNHEY; CDR2 reads SVGEGT. The CDR3, as DNA: TGTGCTAGCAGCAATCCCACCGGGGAGCTGTTTTTT. Amino acids: CASSNPTGELFF.

The rearrangement uses TRBV20-1 and TRBJ1-1, with 7 bases fitting TRBD1. CDR1 is DFQATT and CDR2 is SNEGSKA in the germline V gene (reference sequence). The V gene end was trimmed by 4 bases and the J gene end by 11 bases; junction bases not matched to a gene: 16. The CDR3 extends over 14 amino acids. The CDR3 here is CSAKGATGQVMAFF. The CDR3 DNA reads as TGCAGTGCTAAGGGGGCCACTGGACAAGTTATGGCTTTCTTT.

For this clonotype: A junction end diverges from the germline sequence, so it may reflect a read error. The V call is TRBV6-5, the J call TRBJ2-5; D is possibly TRBD1 or TRBD2 (5 bases each). From germline, CDR1 is MNHEY and CDR2 SVGAGI. The CDR3 length is 14 residues. CDR3 loop: CASSYRGRQESQYF. The DNA of the CDR3 is TGTGCCAGCAGTTACAGGGGACGCCAAGAGTCCCAGTACTTC.

Concerning this clonotype: A read error may account for a junction end that differs from germline. This chain uses TRBV4-1 with TRBJ2-2; no definite D call. Germline V CDR1 and CDR2: MGHRA, YSYEKL. CDR3 size: 17 residues. The DNA of the CDR3 is TGCGCCAGCAACCAAGATCTGGCAGACCTGTCGGGCGGGGAGCTGTTTTTT. Protein sequence: CASNQDLADLSGGELFF.

Notes on this clonotype: A much larger clone differs from this one at a single base, so this may be a read error. V gene TRBV5-4 combines with J gene TRBJ2-5, with a possible D match to TRBD1 (5 bases). The CDR3 runs to 14 residues. Germline values: CDR1 SGHNT, CDR2 YYREEE (reference sequence). V was shortened by 1 base and J by 7 bases, with 14 bases between the two germline ends. The CDR3 nucleotides read TGTGCCAGCAGCTTGAATCAGGGAAAGGTGACCCAGTACTTC. This gives the protein CASSLNQGKVTQYF.